A selection of T cell receptor beta chains follows, all from one sample in a study of breast tumors, draining lymph nodes, adjacent tissues. Via MiXCR, TCRdb re-called the multiplex PCR reads, giving one row per CDR3 protein. In the table there are fewer than 150,000 distinct CDR3 sequences, approximately 21% of which are singletons. Source material: axillary lymph node tissue. These receptors came from a female donor with breast cancer. Some clones in this sample may be carry-over from other donors' samples. Both conserved end residues are trimmed from each CDR3. The listing skips clone size in some rows; elsewhere it reads once, few, many or a size class.

clone_size | v_call | cdr3_aa
. | TRBV20-1 | SARDGQKYSNQPQH
many | TRBV19 | ASSVDRGASSGNTIY
many | TRBV20-1 | SAREAMGTDTQY
many | TRBV3-1 | ASSQGAGSYNEQF
. | TRBV27 | ASKSLRGYNEQF
many | TRBV27 | ASSLAGGREQY
many | TRBV4-1 | ASSRTDSNGELF
many | TRBV7-8 | ASSSSGVGVNQPQH
many | TRBV12-3/TRBV12-4 | ATTHRSSVYEQF
few | TRBV4-2 | ASSQELNIGGSGNTIY
. | TRBV6-5 | ASSRRGDGGNSPLH
many | TRBV14 | ASSPRDGHYNEQF
many | TRBV20-1 | SARGRLAGVEQY
. | TRBV28 | ASSLASDRSYNEQF
many | TRBV25-1 | ASSDLRGWF